This T cell receptor (beta chain) stems from a study of blood T cell repertoires in COVID-19. Study information: COVID-19 samples from acute and convalescent phases originated in the United States, Italy and Spain. PBMCs, B-cell-depleted T cells, or T cells provided the cDNA or gDNA that made up the material.

Study processing details: Estimated nucleated cell counts came from reference gene primer amplification. The method was immunoSEQ multiplex PCR; TCRdb's version includes in-frame clones alone and lacks a portion of them. V and J calls and clone size are as listed in that table; D and trimming were resolved from the DNA. Of about 100,000 clones in the sample, roughly 90% were seen once. Germline CDR1 is MNHEY and CDR2 is SVGAGI. The V gene end was trimmed by 6 bases and the J gene end by 8 bases; junction bases not matched to a gene: 13. CDR3 length: 14 amino acids. This receptor was taken from a man aged 50 or older with active COVID-19. V is TRBV6-5 and J is TRBJ2-7, with 7 nucleotides matching TRBD1. The sequenced sample was peripheral blood. The CDR3 nucleotides read TGTGCCAGCAGCGTTCCGGGACAGAGCCTCAAGCAGTACTTC. Translating it yields CASSVPGQSLKQYF.